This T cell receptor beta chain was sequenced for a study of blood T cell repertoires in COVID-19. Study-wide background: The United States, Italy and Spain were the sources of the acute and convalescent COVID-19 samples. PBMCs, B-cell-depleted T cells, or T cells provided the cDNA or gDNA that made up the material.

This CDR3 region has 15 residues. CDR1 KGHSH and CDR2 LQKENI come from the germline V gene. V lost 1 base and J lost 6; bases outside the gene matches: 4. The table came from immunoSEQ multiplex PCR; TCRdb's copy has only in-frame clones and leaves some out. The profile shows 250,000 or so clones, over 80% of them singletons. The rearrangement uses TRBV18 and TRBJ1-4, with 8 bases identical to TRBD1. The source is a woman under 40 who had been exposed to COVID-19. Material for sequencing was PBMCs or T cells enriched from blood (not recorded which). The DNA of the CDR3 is TGTGCCAGCTCACCACGGTCAGGGGGCGATGAAAAACTGTTTTTT. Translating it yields CASSPRSGGDEKLFF.